The clone carrying this T cell receptor beta chain came up many times. What it binds is unknown. The germline V gene encodes CDR1 GTSNPN and CDR2 SVGIG (reference sequence). CDR3 length: 14 amino acids. Trimming removed 4 bases at V and 2 bases at J, with 13 bases between. It was approximately 300 ng DNA, 25,000 to 35,000 T cell genomes, that went into each replicate PCR of unsorted PBMC. Unsorted PBMC DNA underwent sequencing on ten immunoSEQ deep assay plates. Profiled with immunoSEQ multiplex PCR; TCRdb holds only in-frame clones, not every one. The sample yields approximately 500,000 clones, about three quarters seen once. Genomic DNA came from tens of millions of PBMCs in unsorted samples. The data originate from a study of shared clonotypes between healthy human individuals. General study results and limits: Sample collection involved blood only; tissue repertoires are likely different.

This rearrangement joins TRBV30 to TRBJ2-3; weak D call: TRBD2 (5 bases). Specimen: PBMCs. The sequence was collected from a woman between 40 and 50 years old in good health. Some clones in this sample may be carry-over from other donors' samples. CDR3 nucleotides: TGTGCCTGGAAGTCCCGAGCGGACACAGATACGCAGTATTTT. This encodes CAWKSRADTDTQYF.